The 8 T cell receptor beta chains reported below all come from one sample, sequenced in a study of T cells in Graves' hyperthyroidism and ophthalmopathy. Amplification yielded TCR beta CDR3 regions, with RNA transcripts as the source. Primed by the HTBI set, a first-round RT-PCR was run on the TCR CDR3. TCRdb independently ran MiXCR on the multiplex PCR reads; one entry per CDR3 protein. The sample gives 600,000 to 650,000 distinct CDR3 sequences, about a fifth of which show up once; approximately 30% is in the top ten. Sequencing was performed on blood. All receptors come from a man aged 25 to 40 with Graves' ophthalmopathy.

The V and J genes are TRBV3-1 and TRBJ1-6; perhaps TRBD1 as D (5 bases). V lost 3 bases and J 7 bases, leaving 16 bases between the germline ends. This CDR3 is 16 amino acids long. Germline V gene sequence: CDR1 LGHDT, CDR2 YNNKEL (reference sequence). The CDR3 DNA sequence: TGTGCCAGCAGCCATCTGGGATCAGGGCGGAATTCACCCCTCCACTTT. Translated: CASSHLGSGRNSPLHF.

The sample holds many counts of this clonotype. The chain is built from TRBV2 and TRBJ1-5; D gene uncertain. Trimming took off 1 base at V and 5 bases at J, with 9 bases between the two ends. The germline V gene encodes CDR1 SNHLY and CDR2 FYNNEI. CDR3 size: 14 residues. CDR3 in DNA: TGTGCCAGCAGTGAAGAGGGCGGTCATCAGCCCCAGCATTTT. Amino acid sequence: CASSEEGGHQPQHF.

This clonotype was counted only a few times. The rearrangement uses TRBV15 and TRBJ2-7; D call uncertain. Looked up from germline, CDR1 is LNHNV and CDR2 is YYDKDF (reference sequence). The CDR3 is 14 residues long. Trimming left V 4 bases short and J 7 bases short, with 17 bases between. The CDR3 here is CATSTRLELGEQYF. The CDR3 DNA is TGTGCCACCAGCACCAGACTGGAGCTGGGGGAGCAGTACTTC.

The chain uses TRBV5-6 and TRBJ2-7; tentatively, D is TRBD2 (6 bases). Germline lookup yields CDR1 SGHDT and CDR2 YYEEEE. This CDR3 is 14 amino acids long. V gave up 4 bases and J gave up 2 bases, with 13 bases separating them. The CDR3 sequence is CASSPGVTAYEQYF. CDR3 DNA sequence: TGTGCCAGCAGCCCGGGGGTTACAGCCTACGAGCAGTACTTC.

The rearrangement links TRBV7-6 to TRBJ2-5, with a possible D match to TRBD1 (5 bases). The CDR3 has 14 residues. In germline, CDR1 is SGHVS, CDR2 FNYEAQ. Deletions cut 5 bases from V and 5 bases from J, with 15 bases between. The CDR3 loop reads CASSTPAGMETQYF. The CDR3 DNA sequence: TGTGCCAGCAGCACCCCGGCAGGGATGGAGACCCAGTACTTC.

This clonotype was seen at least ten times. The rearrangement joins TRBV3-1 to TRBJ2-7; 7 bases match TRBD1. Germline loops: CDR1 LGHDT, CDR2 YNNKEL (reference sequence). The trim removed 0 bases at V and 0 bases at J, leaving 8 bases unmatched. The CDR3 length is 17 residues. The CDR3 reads CASSQDATGLNSYEQYF. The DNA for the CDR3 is TGTGCCAGCAGCCAAGACGCGACAGGGCTTAACTCCTACGAGCAGTACTTC.

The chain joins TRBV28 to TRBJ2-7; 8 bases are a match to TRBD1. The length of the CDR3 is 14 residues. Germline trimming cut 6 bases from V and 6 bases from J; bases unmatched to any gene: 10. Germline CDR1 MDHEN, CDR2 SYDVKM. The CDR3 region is CASRRQGITCEQYF. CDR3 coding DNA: TGTGCCAGCAGGAGACAGGGGATTACCTGCGAGCAGTACTTC.

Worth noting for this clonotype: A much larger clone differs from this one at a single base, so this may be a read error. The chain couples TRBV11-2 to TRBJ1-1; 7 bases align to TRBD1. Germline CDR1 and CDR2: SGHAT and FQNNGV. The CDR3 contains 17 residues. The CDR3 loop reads CVSSLGGRTGLNTEAFF. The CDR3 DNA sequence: TGTGTCAGCAGCTTAGGCGGCCGGACAGGCTTGAACACTGAAGCTTTCTTT.